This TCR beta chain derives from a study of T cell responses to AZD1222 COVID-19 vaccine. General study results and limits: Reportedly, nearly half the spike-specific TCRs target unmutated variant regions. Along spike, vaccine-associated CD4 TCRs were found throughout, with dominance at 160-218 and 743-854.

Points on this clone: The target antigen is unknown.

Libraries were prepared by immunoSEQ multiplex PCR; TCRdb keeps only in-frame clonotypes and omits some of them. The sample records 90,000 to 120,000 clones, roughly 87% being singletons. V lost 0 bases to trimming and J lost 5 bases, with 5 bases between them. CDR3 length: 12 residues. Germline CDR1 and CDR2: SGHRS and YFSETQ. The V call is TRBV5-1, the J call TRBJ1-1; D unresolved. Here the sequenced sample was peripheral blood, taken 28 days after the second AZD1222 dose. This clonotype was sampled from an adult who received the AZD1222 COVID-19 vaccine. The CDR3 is CASSLGRTEAFF. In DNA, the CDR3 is TGCGCCAGCAGCTTGGGCAGGACTGAAGCTTTCTTT.